This is a list of T cell receptor beta chains from one sample in a study of OX40 agonist ivuxolimab in advanced cancers. Sequencing used immunoSEQ multiplex PCR; TCRdb keeps in-frame clones, though not all of them. The sample lists about 79,000 clones; around 94% were seen once. Sequenced material: CD4+ or CD8+ T cells sorted from blood, taken in a trial of the OX40 agonist ivuxolimab. Receptors were obtained from an adult with an advanced solid tumor such as melanoma, head and neck, liver or kidney cancer. Each CDR3 is given with its conserved first and last residue. A D gene is named only where the DNA matches it firmly. A row's size may be missing; if present it is once, few, many or a size class.

D gene	V gene	J gene	CDR3 length	clone size	CDR3 DNA	CDR3 protein
NA	TRBV27	TRBJ1-1	14	NA	TGTGCCAGCAGTTCCTACCCCACAGGGACTGAAGCTTTCTTT	CASSSYPTGTEAFF
NA	TRBV19	TRBJ2-3	15	once	TGTGCCAGTAGTATTAGTGGGTTTCTCACAGATACGCAGTATTTT	CASSISGFLTDTQYF
TRBD2	TRBV28	TRBJ2-3	16	NA	TGTGCCAGCAGTTCCTGGACTAGCGGGGACACAGATACGCAGTATTTT	CASSSWTSGDTDTQYF
NA	TRBV27	TRBJ2-1	14	NA	TGTGCCAGCAGTTTATCGGGAGTCCACAATGAGCAGTTCTTC	CASSLSGVHNEQFF
TRBD2	TRBV11-2	TRBJ2-3	15	NA	TGTGCCAGCAGCTTACTAGCGGGAGCCGCAGATACGCAGTATTTT	CASSLLAGAADTQYF
NA	TRBV5-1	TRBJ2-7	14	NA	TGCGCCAGCAGCTTGGAAGGGAACCCCTACGAGCAGTACTTC	CASSLEGNPYEQYF
TRBD1	TRBV27	TRBJ1-2	16	once	TGTGCCAGCAGTTTATCCCCGGGACAGGGTTCATATGGCTACACCTTC	CASSLSPGQGSYGYTF
NA	TRBV7-9	TRBJ1-2	12	NA	TGTGCCAGCAGCTCGGACAGCCATGGCTACACCTTC	CASSSDSHGYTF
NA	TRBV7-2	TRBJ2-7	15	NA	TGTGCCAGCAGCTTAGCGCGGCTAGCGACCTACGAGCAGTACTTC	CASSLARLATYEQYF
NA	TRBV7-8	TRBJ2-7	13	NA	TGTGCCAGCAGCCCTCACGGGACCTACGAGCAGTACTTC	CASSPHGTYEQYF
NA	TRBV11-2	TRBJ2-5	14	NA	TGTGCCAGCAGCTTAGTGTTCGGTAGGGAGACCCAGTACTTC	CASSLVFGRETQYF
NA	TRBV5-6	TRBJ2-3	17	NA	TGTGCCAGCAGCCTAGCTGGCTTCGGGAAGTCAACAGATACGCAGTATTTT	CASSLAGFGKSTDTQYF
NA	TRBV11-2	TRBJ2-7	13	NA	TGTGCCAGCAGCTTGGGACCGACCTACGAGCAGTACTTC	CASSLGPTYEQYF
TRBD2	TRBV5-3	TRBJ2-3	18	NA	TGTGCCAGAAGTTTTCTAGCGGGGGGGCCAAAGAGCACAGATACGCAGTATTTT	CARSFLAGGPKSTDTQYF
TRBD2	TRBV19	TRBJ2-1	16	NA	TGTGCCAGTAGTTTTGCTAGCGGGGGACCCTACAATGAGCAGTTCTTC	CASSFASGGPYNEQFF
TRBD1	TRBV29-1	TRBJ2-3	16	NA	TGCAGCGTTGTGGACAGGGTCACGCGATTCACAGATACGCAGTATTTT	CSVVDRVTRFTDTQYF
NA	TRBV27	TRBJ1-6	16	NA	TGTGCCAGCAGTTTATACCCCCCGAGGGGTAATTCACCCCTCCACTTT	CASSLYPPRGNSPLHF
NA	TRBV19	TRBJ2-7	11	NA	TGTGCCAGTAGTATATCTCCCGCGCAGTACTTC	CASSISPAQYF
NA	TRBV19	TRBJ2-7	14	NA	TGTGCCAGTCAGCCCGGACAGACGAGCTACGAGCAGTACTTC	CASQPGQTSYEQYF
NA	TRBV7-2	TRBJ2-5	15	NA	TGTGCCAGCAGCTTAGGACACGGTGGACAAGAGACCCAGTACTTC	CASSLGHGGQETQYF
NA	TRBV5-6	TRBJ2-4	13	NA	TGTGCCAGCAGCTTGGGGGCGGACGGGATTCAGTACTTC	CASSLGADGIQYF
TRBD2	TRBV9	TRBJ2-1	16	once	TGTGCCAGCAGCGTGGGACTAGCGGGGTCCTACAATGAGCAGTTCTTC	CASSVGLAGSYNEQFF
NA	TRBV6-5	TRBJ2-7	14	once	TGTGCCAGCAGTTACGGCGACAGCTCCTACGAGCAGTACTTC	CASSYGDSSYEQYF
TRBD2	TRBV5-4	TRBJ2-1	15	NA	TGTGCCAGCAGCTTCGGACTAGCGGACTACAATGAGCAGTTCTTC	CASSFGLADYNEQFF
NA	TRBV19	TRBJ1-1	13	NA	TGTGCCAGTAGTATCACGAGAGGCACTGAAGCTTTCTTT	CASSITRGTEAFF
NA	TRBV21-1	TRBJ2-5	11	NA	TGTGCCAGCACTTATAGGCAGACCCAGTACTTC	CASTYRQTQYF
TRBD1	TRBV19	TRBJ1-3	14	NA	TGCGCCAGTAGTTGGGGGACAGATGGAAACACCATATATTTT	CASSWGTDGNTIYF
NA	TRBV19	TRBJ1-5	16	NA	TGTGCCAGTACCCCATCGGGCAGGGGCCTCGGTCAGCCCCAGCATTTT	CASTPSGRGLGQPQHF
TRBD1	TRBV4-2	TRBJ1-3	16	NA	TGTGCCAGCAGCCAAGAAGGGACAGCCTCTGGAAACACCATATATTTT	CASSQEGTASGNTIYF
NA	TRBV15	TRBJ2-7	14	NA	TGTGCCACCAGCAGTGATAGGAGCTCCTACGAGCAGTACTTC	CATSSDRSSYEQYF
NA	TRBV14	TRBJ1-1	13	NA	TGTGCCAGCAGCCAACTGGAGAACACTGAAGCTTTCTTT	CASSQLENTEAFF
NA	TRBV6-1	TRBJ2-2	12	NA	TGTGCCAGCAGTGCCTACACCGGGGAGCTGTTTTTT	CASSAYTGELFF
NA	TRBV5-6	TRBJ2-7	12	once	TGTGCCAGCAGCGGTGACACCTACGAGCAGTACTTC	CASSGDTYEQYF
NA	TRBV7-3	TRBJ2-5	13	NA	TGTGCCAGCAGGGAGACAGCTCAAGAGACCCAGTACTTC	CASRETAQETQYF
TRBD1	TRBV4-3	TRBJ1-4	18	NA	TGCGCCAGCAGCCAGCGGGGGACAGGGGGCCGATCGGATGAAAAACTGTTTTTT	CASSQRGTGGRSDEKLFF
NA	TRBV5-1	TRBJ2-7	14	NA	TGCGCCAGCAGCTTGGCTGACTTTAGCTACGAGCAGTACTTC	CASSLADFSYEQYF
NA	TRBV27	TRBJ1-5	15	NA	TGTGCCAGCAGTTTAGGGGGGTATAGCAATCAGCCCCAGCATTTT	CASSLGGYSNQPQHF
TRBD2	TRBV7-9	TRBJ2-7	15	NA	TGTGCCAGCAGTTTTCAAAGCGGGAGTCCCTACGAGCAGTACTTC	CASSFQSGSPYEQYF
TRBD2	TRBV7-9	TRBJ2-7	16	NA	TGTGCCAGCAGCCGAACTCCTAGCGGGGCCCCCTACGAGCAGTACTTC	CASSRTPSGAPYEQYF
NA	TRBV28	TRBJ1-6	17	NA	TGTGCCAGCAGTTACGGGATTCCGAGCTCCTATAATTCACCCCTCCACTTT	CASSYGIPSSYNSPLHF
NA	TRBV30	TRBJ1-2	14	NA	TGTGCCTGGAGTGTTTGGGACTCCTTCTATGGCTACACCTTC	CAWSVWDSFYGYTF
NA	TRBV2	TRBJ1-2	14	NA	TGTGCCAGCACTAACGCAGACCGAATCTATGGCTACACCTTC	CASTNADRIYGYTF
NA	TRBV18	TRBJ2-3	12	NA	TGTGCCAGCTCTTCCAGATCAGATACGCAGTATTTT	CASSSRSDTQYF
NA	TRBV28	TRBJ2-7	13	once	TGTGCCAGCAGTTTTCGCGGCCTGGGGGAGCAGTACTTC	CASSFRGLGEQYF
TRBD2	TRBV19	TRBJ2-1	14	NA	TGTGCCAGTAGTCAGCGGGGCACCTACAATGAGCAGTTCTTC	CASSQRGTYNEQFF
TRBD1	TRBV5-4	TRBJ2-3	16	NA	TGTGCCAGCAGCTTGGATTTGGGGACAGGCACAGATACGCAGTATTTT	CASSLDLGTGTDTQYF
NA	TRBV13	TRBJ2-7	15	NA	TGTGCCAGCAGCACTACCGGGGGCTCCTCCTACGAGCAGTACTTC	CASSTTGGSSYEQYF
NA	TRBV4-3	TRBJ2-7	14	NA	TGCGCCAGCAGCCAAGATACGGGCTCCTACGAGCAGTACTTC	CASSQDTGSYEQYF
NA	TRBV5-1	TRBJ2-5	14	NA	TGCGCCAGCAGCTTTGGACACCTCCAAGAGACCCAGTACTTC	CASSFGHLQETQYF
NA	TRBV5-4	TRBJ1-6	14	NA	TGTGCCAGCAGCAACATTGAGCGAAATTCACCCCTCCACTTT	CASSNIERNSPLHF
NA	TRBV27	TRBJ1-1	14	NA	TGTGCCAGCAGTTTAGCACAGAGGAACACTGAAGCTTTCTTT	CASSLAQRNTEAFF
NA	TRBV5-1	TRBJ2-3	12	NA	TGCGCCAGCAGCACTGACACAGATACGCAGTATTTT	CASSTDTDTQYF
NA	TRBV5-6	TRBJ1-1	12	NA	TGTGCCAGCAGCTTGGCCGCGGGGTTAGCTTTCTTT	CASSLAAGLAFF
NA	TRBV28	TRBJ2-5	15	NA	TGTGCCAGCCCTCCCCAGGGGGGGAGCTTGGAGACCCAGTACTTC	CASPPQGGSLETQYF
TRBD2	TRBV10-2	TRBJ2-1	12	NA	TGCGCCAGCACTGGGGGGGGGAATGAGCAGTTCTTC	CASTGGGNEQFF